Here is one T cell receptor (beta chain) with its context. The V and J ends lost 0 bases and 1 base respectively, with 14 bases between them. There are 16 residues in the CDR3. Germline V gene sequence: CDR1 SGDLS, CDR2 YYNGEE. The protocol attached unique molecular identifiers to individual cDNA molecules. TCRdb ran MiXCR on the 5' RACE reads and lists one entry per CDR3 protein. The sample lists under 40,000 distinct CDR3 sequences, about 5% occurring once. These data come from a study of early T cells in non-severe SARS-CoV-2 infection. This chain connects TRBV9 to TRBJ2-7, with D possibly matching TRBD1 (6 bases). The receptor was derived from an adult who was a healthcare worker with PCR-confirmed SARS-CoV-2 infection or an uninfected control (not recorded which). The sequencing sample was made of whole blood. This CDR3 reads CASSVGIQGWSYEQYF. CDR3 sequence (DNA): TGTGCCAGCAGCGTAGGCATACAGGGATGGTCCTACGAGCAGTACTTC. Combining the CDR3 with reference TRBV9 and TRBJ2-7 gives the whole variable domain DSGVTQTPKHLITATGQRVTLRCSPRSGDLSVYWYQQSLDQGLQFLIQYYNGEERAKGNILERFSAQQFPDLHSELNLSSLELGDSALYFCASSVGIQGWSYEQYFGPGTRLTVT.